The rows below give T cell receptor beta chains drawn from one sample of a study of Ad26.COV2.S vaccination and SARS-CoV-2 variants. The data were produced by immunoSEQ multiplex PCR, yet TCRdb's version contains in-frame clones alone and is incomplete. The repertoire consists of over 300,000 clones, with around four fifths occurring once and the leading ten covering 7.4%. This material consisted of peripheral blood, taken in a trial of Ad26.COV2.S vaccine versus placebo. The origin of the receptors is a person between 18 and 65 years old who received the Ad26.COV2.S COVID-19 vaccine or a placebo. Both conserved end residues are part of each CDR3. The D gene is left open where the match is weak. The size of a clone is reported for some rows only, either as once, few or many, or as a class for expanded clones.

>TRBJ1-3|TRBV12-1|NA|NA
TGTGCCAGCAGCCACCGGGACAGGGCAGGAGAAAACACCATATATTTT
CASSHRDRAGENTIYF
>TRBJ2-2|TRBV18|NA|NA
TGTGCCAGCTCACCACCTGAACTGGGGACCGGGGAGCTGTTTTTT
CASSPPELGTGELFF
>TRBJ2-1|TRBV10-3|TRBD1|NA
TGTGCCACCGAAGCGGGACAGGGCAACAATGAGCAGTTCTTC
CATEAGQGNNEQFF
>TRBJ2-3|TRBV9|NA|NA
TGTGCCAGCAGTAGACCAGGGAGCACAGATACGCAGTATTTT
CASSRPGSTDTQYF
>TRBJ2-2|TRBV2|TRBD2|NA
TGTGCCAGCACCAAGGGACTAGCGGAGATCACCGGGGAGCTGTTTTTT
CASTKGLAEITGELFF
>TRBJ2-7|TRBV19|TRBD2|NA
TGTGCCAGTAGTACATCGAGCGGGAGCGTCTGGAACTACGAGCAGTACTTC
CASSTSSGSVWNYEQYF
>TRBJ2-7|TRBV13|TRBD2|NA
TGTGCCAGCAGCCGGGGGAGGGCCTACGAGCAGTACTTC
CASSRGRAYEQYF
>TRBJ1-5|TRBV6-1|NA|NA
TGTGCCAGCAGTGATAATAGGCTTAGCAATCAGCCCCAGCATTTT
CASSDNRLSNQPQHF
>TRBJ1-5|TRBV28|NA|NA
TGTGCCACTGGGGTTAGCAATCAGCCCCAGCATTTT
CATGVSNQPQHF
>TRBJ1-2|TRBV6-1|TRBD1|once
TGTGCCAGCAGTGAGGGACAGGGGGCCGAAGGCTACACCTTC
CASSEGQGAEGYTF
>TRBJ1-2|TRBV6-5|TRBD1|NA
TGTGCCAGCAGCAGACAGGGGTCGAGCTATGGCTACACCTTC
CASSRQGSSYGYTF
>TRBJ2-5|TRBV24-1|NA|once
TGTGCCACCAGTGATTCCTCTGGGGAGACCCAGTACTTC
CATSDSSGETQYF
>TRBJ2-2|TRBV7-2|NA|NA
TGTGCCAGCAGCCCTATTACCGGGGAGCTGTTTTTT
CASSPITGELFF
>TRBJ2-5|TRBV6-5|NA|NA
TGTGCCAGCAGTTCCTCAGGAACCGAGACCCAGTACTTC
CASSSSGTETQYF
>TRBJ2-5|TRBV7-2|NA|NA
TGTGCCAGCAGCTCGAGACTAGTCGAGGAGACCCAGTACTTC
CASSSRLVEETQYF
>TRBJ2-7|TRBV7-2|NA|NA
TGTGCCAGCAGCTTTTCAGTTGACACGTTGTCCTACGAGCAGTACTTC
CASSFSVDTLSYEQYF
>TRBJ2-3|TRBV4-3|NA|NA
TGCGCCAGCAGCCAGGGGGGGGGCCTTAGCACAGATACGCAGTATTTT
CASSQGGGLSTDTQYF
>TRBJ1-5|TRBV6-6|NA|NA
TGTGCCAGCAATATAGGGGATCAGCCCCAGCATTTT
CASNIGDQPQHF
>TRBJ2-7|TRBV19|NA|NA
TGTGCCAGTAGTATATCAGGGCGGGGAAATTCCGAGCAGTACTTC
CASSISGRGNSEQYF
>TRBJ1-2|TRBV4-3|NA|NA
TGCGCCAGCAGCCAATCTAATTACGGGTCTGGCTTTGGCTACACCTTC
CASSQSNYGSGFGYTF
>TRBJ1-2|TRBV11-2|TRBD1|NA
TGTGCCAGCAGCAGGACAGGGGTTACGGATGGCTACACCTTC
CASSRTGVTDGYTF
>TRBJ2-7|TRBV6-5|NA|few
TGTGCCAGCAGTTACGAGGCCTCCTACGAGCAGTACTTC
CASSYEASYEQYF
>TRBJ2-3|TRBV5-1|TRBD2|NA
TGCGCCAGCAGCTACGGGACTAGCGGCACAGATACGCAGTATTTT
CASSYGTSGTDTQYF
>TRBJ2-5|TRBV21-1|NA|NA
TGTGCCAGCAGCAAAGCGCTTTCTGGAGACCAGGGGAAAGAGACCCAGTACTTC
CASSKALSGDQGKETQYF
>TRBJ2-3|TRBV7-9|NA|NA
TGTGCCAGCAGCCCGAGCGGTACCAGCACAGATACGCAGTATTTT
CASSPSGTSTDTQYF
>TRBJ2-5|TRBV5-4|NA|few
TGTGCCAGCCACGTAGGGGGACAAGAGACCCAGTACTTC
CASHVGGQETQYF
>TRBJ1-3|TRBV7-2|NA|few
TGTGCCAGCAGCCCGCGGGGCCTTGGAAACACCATATATTTT
CASSPRGLGNTIYF
>TRBJ1-1|TRBV24-1|NA|few
TGTGCCACCCGAGGGGATGGGGTCACTGAAGCTTTCTTT
CATRGDGVTEAFF
>TRBJ1-1|TRBV12-5|NA|NA
TGTGCTAGTGGTTTGGTAAGAAACACTGAAGCTTTCTTT
CASGLVRNTEAFF
>TRBJ2-7|TRBV12-5|NA|NA
TGTGCTAGTGGACACGGACAGACTTACGAGCAGTACTTC
CASGHGQTYEQYF
>TRBJ2-7|TRBV5-5|NA|NA
TGTGCCAGCAGCTTGGAGGGGTTCGAGCAGTACTTC
CASSLEGFEQYF
>TRBJ2-1|TRBV19|TRBD1|NA
TGTGCCAGTACTACCGGGACAGGGGTCTACAATGAGCAGTTCTTC
CASTTGTGVYNEQFF
>TRBJ2-1|TRBV9|NA|NA
TGTGCCAGCAGCGCAAGCCATGAGCAGTTCTTC
CASSASHEQFF
>TRBJ1-1|TRBV4-3|NA|NA
TGCGCCAGCAGCAAGGACGGCCGCCGGAACACTGAAGCTTTCTTT
CASSKDGRRNTEAFF
>TRBJ1-4|TRBV4-1|NA|NA
TGCGCCAGCAGCCAAGATTCATCCCCTGAGGATGAAAAACTGTTTTTT
CASSQDSSPEDEKLFF
>TRBJ2-5|TRBV14|NA|NA
TGTGCCAGCAGCCCTAGTCTGGATCAAGAGACCCAGTACTTC
CASSPSLDQETQYF
>TRBJ2-3|TRBV19|TRBD2|NA
TGTGCCAGTAGTATAGCGGGACTACCTAGCACAGATACGCAGTATTTT
CASSIAGLPSTDTQYF
>TRBJ2-1|TRBV11-2|TRBD2|NA
TGTGCCAGCAGCTTAGAATTTAGCGGGGGGGCCCATGAGCAGTTCTTC
CASSLEFSGGAHEQFF
>TRBJ2-2|TRBV9|NA|once
TGTGCCAGCAGCCCGTACCTATTAATCAACACCGGGGAGCTGTTTTTT
CASSPYLLINTGELFF
>TRBJ2-2|TRBV18|TRBD1|NA
TGTGCCAGCTCACAACAGGGGGCAGCTACCGGGGAGCTGTTTTTT
CASSQQGAATGELFF
>TRBJ2-1|TRBV30|TRBD1|once
TGTGCCTGGACGGGACAGGCCTATAATGAGCAGTTCTTC
CAWTGQAYNEQFF
>TRBJ2-5|TRBV18|TRBD2|NA
TGTGCCAGCTCCCCGGGACTAGCGTACCAAGAGACCCAGTACTTC
CASSPGLAYQETQYF
>TRBJ2-5|TRBV7-7|NA|NA
TGTGCCAGCAGCTTAAGCGGGCCCCAAGAGACCCAGTACTTC
CASSLSGPQETQYF
>TRBJ1-1|TRBV9|NA|few
TGTGCCAGCAGCGTAGAAGGGAACACTGAAGCTTTCTTT
CASSVEGNTEAFF
>TRBJ2-7|TRBV30|NA|NA
TGTGCCTGGAGTGTACCGGCTGGTGGATACGGCGAGCAGTACTTC
CAWSVPAGGYGEQYF
>TRBJ2-1|TRBV11-1|TRBD2|NA
TGTGCCAGCAGGAGAGCGGGAGGGCCGAATGAGCAGTTCTTC
CASRRAGGPNEQFF
>TRBJ2-3|TRBV5-1|TRBD1|NA
TGCGCCAGCAGCTTACAGGGGGCTGCAGATACGCAGTATTTT
CASSLQGAADTQYF
>TRBJ2-5|TRBV4-2|NA|NA
TGTGCCAGCAGCCGGACTGCGGAAGAGACCCAGTACTTC
CASSRTAEETQYF
>TRBJ2-1|TRBV5-1|TRBD2|NA
TGCGCCAGCAGCTTGAGATGGACTAGCGGGAGGAGGAGCTCCTACAATGAGCAGTTCTTC
CASSLRWTSGRRSSYNEQFF
>TRBJ2-2|TRBV7-2|NA|NA
TGTGCCAGCAGGGGGTTAAACGGGGAGCTGTTTTTT
CASRGLNGELFF